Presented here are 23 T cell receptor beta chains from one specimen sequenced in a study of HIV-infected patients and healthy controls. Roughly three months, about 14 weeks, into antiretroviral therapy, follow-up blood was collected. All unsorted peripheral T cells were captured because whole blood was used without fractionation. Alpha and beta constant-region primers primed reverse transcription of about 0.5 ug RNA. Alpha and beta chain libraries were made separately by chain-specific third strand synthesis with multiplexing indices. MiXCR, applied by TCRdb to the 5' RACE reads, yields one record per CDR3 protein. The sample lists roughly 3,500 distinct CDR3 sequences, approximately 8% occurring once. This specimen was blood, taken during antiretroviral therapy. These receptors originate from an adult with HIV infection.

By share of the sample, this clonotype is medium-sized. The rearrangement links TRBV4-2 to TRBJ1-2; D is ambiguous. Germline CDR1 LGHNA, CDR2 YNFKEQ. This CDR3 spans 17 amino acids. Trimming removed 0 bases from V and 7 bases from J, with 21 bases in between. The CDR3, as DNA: TGTGCCAGCAGCCAAGATCTCGAGAGACTCCGAGGGCCTGGCTACACCTTC. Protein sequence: CASSQDLERLRGPGYTF.

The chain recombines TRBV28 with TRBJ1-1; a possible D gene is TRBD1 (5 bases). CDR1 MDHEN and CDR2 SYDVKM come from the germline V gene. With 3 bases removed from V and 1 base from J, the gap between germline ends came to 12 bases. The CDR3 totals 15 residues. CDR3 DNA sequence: TGTGCCAGCAGTTTCGGTGTTGGGGGGAACACTGAAGCTTTCTTT. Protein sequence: CASSFGVGGNTEAFF.

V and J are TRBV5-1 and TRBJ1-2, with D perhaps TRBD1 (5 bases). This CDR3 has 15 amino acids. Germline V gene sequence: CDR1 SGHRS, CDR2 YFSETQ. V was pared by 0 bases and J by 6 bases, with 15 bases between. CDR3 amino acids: CASSLAFGGGDGYTF. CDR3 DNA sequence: TGCGCCAGCAGCTTGGCCTTTGGAGGAGGGGATGGCTACACCTTC.

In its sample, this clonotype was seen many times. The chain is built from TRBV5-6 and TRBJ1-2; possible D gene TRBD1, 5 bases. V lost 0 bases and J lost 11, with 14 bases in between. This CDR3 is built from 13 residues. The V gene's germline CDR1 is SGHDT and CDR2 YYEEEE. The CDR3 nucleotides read TGTGCCAGCAGCTTGGGGGGGAGATCAGCGTACACCTTC. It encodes CASSLGGRSAYTF.

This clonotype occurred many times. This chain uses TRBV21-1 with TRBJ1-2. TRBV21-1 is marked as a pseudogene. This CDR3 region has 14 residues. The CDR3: CASCYPYGNDGYTF. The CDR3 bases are TGTGCCAGCTGTTACCCTTACGGAAACGATGGCTACACCTTC.

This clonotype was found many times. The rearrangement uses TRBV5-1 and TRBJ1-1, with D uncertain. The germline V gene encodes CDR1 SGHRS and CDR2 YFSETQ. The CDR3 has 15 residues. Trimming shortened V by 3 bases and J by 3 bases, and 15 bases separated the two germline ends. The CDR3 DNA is TGCGCCAGCAGCTCAGCCCTACACAGAGACACTGAAGCTTTCTTT. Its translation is CASSSALHRDTEAFF.

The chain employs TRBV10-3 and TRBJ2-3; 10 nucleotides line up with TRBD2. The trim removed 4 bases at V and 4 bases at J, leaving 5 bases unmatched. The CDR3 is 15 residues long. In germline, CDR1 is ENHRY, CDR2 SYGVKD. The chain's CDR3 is CAISGSGGASDTQYF. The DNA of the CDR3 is TGTGCCATCAGTGGGAGCGGGGGGGCCTCAGATACGCAGTATTTT.

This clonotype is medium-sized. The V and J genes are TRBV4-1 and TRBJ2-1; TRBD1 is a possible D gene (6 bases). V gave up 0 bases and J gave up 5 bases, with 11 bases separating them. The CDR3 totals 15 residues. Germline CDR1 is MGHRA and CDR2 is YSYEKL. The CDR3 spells CASSQESHRDNEQFF. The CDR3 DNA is TGCGCCAGCAGCCAAGAGAGCCACAGGGACAATGAGCAGTTCTTC.

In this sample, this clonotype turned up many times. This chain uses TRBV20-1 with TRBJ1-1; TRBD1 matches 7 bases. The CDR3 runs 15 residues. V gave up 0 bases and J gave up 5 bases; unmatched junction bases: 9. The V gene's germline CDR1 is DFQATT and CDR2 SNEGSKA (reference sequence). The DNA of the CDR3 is TGCAGTGCTAGAGATTTTTTGAGGGGGCGAACTGAAGCTTTCTTT. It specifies CSARDFLRGRTEAFF.

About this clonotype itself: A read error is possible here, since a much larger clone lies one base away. CDR3 in amino acids: CASSPILSGAGDLFF. The CDR3 DNA reads as TGTGCCAGCAGCCCCATCCTGTCGGGGGCCGGGGATCTGTTTTTT. The rearrangement links TRBV7-2 to TRBJ2-2; D may correspond to TRBD1 or TRBD2 (6 bases each). CDR1 is SGHTA, CDR2 FQGNSA, per germline. This CDR3 is 15 amino acids long.

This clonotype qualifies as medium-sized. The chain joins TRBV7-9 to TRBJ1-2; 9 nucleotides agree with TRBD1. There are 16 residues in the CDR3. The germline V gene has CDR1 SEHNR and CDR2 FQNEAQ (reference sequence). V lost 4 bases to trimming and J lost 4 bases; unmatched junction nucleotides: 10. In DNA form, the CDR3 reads TGTGCCAGCAGCTCCGCAACCGGGACAGGGAGCTATGGCTACACCTTC. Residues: CASSSATGTGSYGYTF.

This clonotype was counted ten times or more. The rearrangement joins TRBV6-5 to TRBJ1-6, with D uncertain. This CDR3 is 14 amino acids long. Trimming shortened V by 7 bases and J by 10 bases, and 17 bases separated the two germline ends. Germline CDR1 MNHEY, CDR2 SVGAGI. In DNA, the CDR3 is TGTGCCAGCACAGAGGGAGCCCCGAGATCACCCCTCCACTTT. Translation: CASTEGAPRSPLHF.

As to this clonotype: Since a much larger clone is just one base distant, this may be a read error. CDR3 sequence reads: CASSTSPRSPEAFF. DNA for the CDR3: TGTGCCAGTAGTACTTCTCCCCGGTCCCCTGAAGCTTTCTTT. The rearrangement uses TRBV19 and TRBJ1-1; D not certain. Germline V gene sequence: CDR1 LNHDA, CDR2 SQIVND (reference sequence). V dropped 4 bases and J dropped 6 bases, with 15 bases sitting between them. The CDR3 is 14 residues long.

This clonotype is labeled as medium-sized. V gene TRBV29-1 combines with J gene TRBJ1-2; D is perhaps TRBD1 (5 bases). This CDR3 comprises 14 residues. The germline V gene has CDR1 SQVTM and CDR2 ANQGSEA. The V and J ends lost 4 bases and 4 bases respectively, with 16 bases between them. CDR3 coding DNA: TGCAGCGTTGCTACTCCGGGGGTCTTCTATGGCTACACCTTC. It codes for CSVATPGVFYGYTF.

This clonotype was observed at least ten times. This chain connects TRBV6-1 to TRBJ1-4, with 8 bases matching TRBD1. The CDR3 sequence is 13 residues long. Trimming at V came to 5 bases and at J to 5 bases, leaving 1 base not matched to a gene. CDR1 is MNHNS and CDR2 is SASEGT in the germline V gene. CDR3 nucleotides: TGTGCCAGCAGTAGGGACAGGAATGAAAAACTGTTTTTT. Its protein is CASSRDRNEKLFF.

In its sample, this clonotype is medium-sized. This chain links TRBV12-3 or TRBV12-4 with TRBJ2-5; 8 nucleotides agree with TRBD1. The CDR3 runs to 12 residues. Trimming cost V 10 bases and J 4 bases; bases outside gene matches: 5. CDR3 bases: TGTGCCACCGCACAGGGGGGAGAGACCCAGTACTTC. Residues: CATAQGGETQYF.

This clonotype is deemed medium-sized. CDR3 amino acids: CSVSYPGLASFSAQYF. The CDR3 DNA reads as TGCAGCGTTTCTTACCCCGGACTAGCGAGTTTTTCGGCCCAGTACTTC. J is TRBJ2-5 and V is TRBV29-1; 9 bases agree with TRBD2. Germline-derived CDR1 and CDR2 are SQVTM and ANQGSEA. The CDR3 is 16 amino acids. V gave up 5 bases and J gave up 9 bases; unmatched junction bases: 19.

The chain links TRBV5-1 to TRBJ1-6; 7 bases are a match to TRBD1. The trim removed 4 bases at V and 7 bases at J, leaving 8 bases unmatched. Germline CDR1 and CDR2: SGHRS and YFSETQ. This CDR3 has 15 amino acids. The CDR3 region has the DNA TGCGCCAGCAGCCCGAGGGGGCTTGGGAATTCACCCCTCCACTTT. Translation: CASSPRGLGNSPLHF.

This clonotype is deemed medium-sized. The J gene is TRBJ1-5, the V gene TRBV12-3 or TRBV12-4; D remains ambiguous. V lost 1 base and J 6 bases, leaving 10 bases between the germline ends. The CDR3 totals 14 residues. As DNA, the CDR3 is TGTGCCAGCAGTTTAGGCAGAGCCACTCAGCCCCAGCATTTT. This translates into CASSLGRATQPQHF.

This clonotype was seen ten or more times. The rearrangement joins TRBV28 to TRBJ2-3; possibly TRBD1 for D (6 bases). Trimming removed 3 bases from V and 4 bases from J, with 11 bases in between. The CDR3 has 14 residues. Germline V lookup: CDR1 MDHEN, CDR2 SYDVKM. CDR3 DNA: TGTGCCAGCAGTTTGGACAGAGTTTCAGATACGCAGTATTTT. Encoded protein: CASSLDRVSDTQYF.

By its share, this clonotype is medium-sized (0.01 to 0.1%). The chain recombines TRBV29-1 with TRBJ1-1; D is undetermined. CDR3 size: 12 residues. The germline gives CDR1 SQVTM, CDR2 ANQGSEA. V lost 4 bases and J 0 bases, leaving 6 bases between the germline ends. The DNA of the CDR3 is TGCAGCGTTGTATGGATGAACACTGAAGCTTTCTTT. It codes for CSVVWMNTEAFF. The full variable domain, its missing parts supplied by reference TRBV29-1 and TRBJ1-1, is SAVISQKPSRDICQRGTSLTIQCQVDSQVTMMFWYRQQPGQSLTLIATANQGSEATYESGFVIDKFPISRPNLTFSTLTVSNMSPEDSSIYLCSVVWMNTEAFFGQGTRLTVV.

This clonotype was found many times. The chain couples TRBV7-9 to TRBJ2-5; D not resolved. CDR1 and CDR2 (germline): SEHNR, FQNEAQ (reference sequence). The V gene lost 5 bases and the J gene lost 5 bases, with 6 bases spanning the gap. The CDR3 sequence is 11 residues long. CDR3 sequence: CASSVQETQYF. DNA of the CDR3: TGTGCCAGCAGCGTACAGGAGACCCAGTACTTC.

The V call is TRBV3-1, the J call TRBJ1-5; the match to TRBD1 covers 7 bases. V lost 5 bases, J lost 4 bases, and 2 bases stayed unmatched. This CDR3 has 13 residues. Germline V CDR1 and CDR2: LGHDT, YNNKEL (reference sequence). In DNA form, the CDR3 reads TGTGCCAGCAGCGTGACAGGGAATCAGCCCCAGCATTTT. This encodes CASSVTGNQPQHF.